The sequence of this T cell receptor (beta chain) was determined in a study of CD8+ T cells in alopecia areata (dated by TCRdb to the late 2010s). In terms of the full investigation: High-throughput TCRbeta sequencing was used to examine T cell clonal expansion in alopecia areata in both the C3H/HeJ mouse model and human patients. Scalp clonality was compared across normal scalp (n=4), patchy alopecia areata scalp (n=8), and alopecia totalis/universalis scalp (n=8). RNA came from the PAXgene miRNA kit for fixed scalp, the miRNeasy kit for PBMCs, and the RNeasy kit for mouse skin. Amplification of TCRbeta CDR3 regions was done by immunoSEQ multiplex PCR using 35 Vbeta forward primers and 13 Jbeta reverse primers. Scalp tissue and sorted CD4+ and CD8+ peripheral blood T cells from patchy and totalis/universalis alopecia areata patients and from healthy controls were covered by human TCRbeta sequencing.

The germline V gene specifies SGHTA as CDR1 and FQGNSA as CDR2. V is reduced by 1 base and J by 5 bases, leaving a spacing of 0 bases between them. From the cysteine through the phenylalanine, the CDR3 covers 11 amino acids. Only the CDR3 DNA is retained, 33 bases long and in frame from the first base. Study-level results and caveats: Scalp TCR repertoire analysis is complicated because resident alphabeta T cells in normal human skin are also sequenced, whereas mouse skin is dominated by gammadelta T cells. Compared with normal scalp, lesional scalp, particularly in alopecia totalis/universalis, had higher clonality and more expanded CD8+ clones, which suggests antigenic drive. TCR sequences shared between patients were less clear than in mice, possibly partly because of HLA diversity in the patient population.

This clone turned up a few times. Its antigen specificity is not known. Per-base qualities were not stored, and no clone one base away is much larger. Receptor amplification or capture employed the immunoSEQ multiplex PCR assay. To provide template for TCR sequencing, every sample had RNA extracted and reverse transcribed into cDNA. SuperScript III was used to make first-strand cDNA, primed with a 2:1 mix of oligo-dT and random hexamers. A synthetic immune receptor repertoire was used to measure amplification bias, and any remaining bias was corrected computationally. As for the original processing: Raw reads were preprocessed to remove errors, and CDR3 was defined according to IMGT conventions as the region from the conserved cysteine to phenylalanine. Clonality was computed by normalizing Shannon entropy by log2 of the number of productive unique TCRs and subtracting the result from 1. Scalp TCRbeta sequences were cross-referenced with sorted blood CD4 and CD8 repertoires so that the CD4 or CD8 identity of scalp clones could be inferred. TCRdb took this table from immuneACCESS and kept in-frame rearrangements with V and J called. Such tables lack part of the clones; where checked against another copy, unresolved V genes explain under half of the gap, and the rest is unexplained. The V and J calls and the clone size are those of that table, but D and trimming were determined from the DNA. The sample data list 98,000 or so clones, and approximately 59% of these were observed just once. About 20% of the sample belongs to the ten largest clones.

After PBMCs were isolated by density centrifugation and stained for CD3, CD4 and CD8, a FACSAria was used to sort CD4+ and CD8+ T cells. Scalp biopsies and blood samples were provided by unaffected controls. In this chain, TRBV7-2 is recombined with TRBJ1-3; the D gene cannot be resolved reliably. The receptor was isolated from a human donor in good health. Sequencing used CD8+ T cells sorted from blood. The CDR3 sequence is CASSLGNTIYF. The bases are TGTGCCAGCAGCTTAGGAAACACCATATATTTT.